The 6 T cell receptor beta chains listed next were all sequenced from one sample in a study of technical replicates of blood from a few donors. TCRdb keeps only in-frame clones here, not all; method: immunoSEQ multiplex PCR. The table lists approximately 80,000 clones, approximately 91% of them singletons. The specimen was T cells isolated from PBMCs. The receptor source for this set is a human donor in good health.

This chain joins TRBV7-9 and TRBJ2-3, with 9 nucleotides matching TRBD2. This CDR3 spans 18 amino acids. In germline, CDR1 is SEHNR, CDR2 FQNEAQ (reference sequence). The V gene end was trimmed by 0 bases and the J gene end by 1 base; junction bases not matched to a gene: 8. As DNA, the CDR3 is TGTGCCAGCAGCTTAGCTAGCGGGAGTAGGTGGGGCACAGATACGCAGTATTTT. Encoded protein: CASSLASGSRWGTDTQYF. Combining the CDR3 with reference TRBV7-9 and TRBJ2-3 gives the whole variable domain DTGVSQNPRHKITKRGQNVTFRCDPISEHNRLYWYRQTLGQGPEFLTYFQNEAQLEKSRLLSDRFSAERPKGSFSTLEIQRTEQGDSAMYLCASSLASGSRWGTDTQYFGPGTRLTVL.

This chain links TRBV13 with TRBJ2-5, with 7 nucleotides matching TRBD1. CDR1 and CDR2 (germline): PRHDT, FYEKMQ (reference sequence). J was trimmed by 4 bases and V by 0 bases; bases with no gene match: 2. This CDR3 is built from 14 residues. CDR3 in amino acids: CASSLGGGPETQYF. CDR3 coding DNA: TGTGCCAGCAGCTTAGGAGGGGGCCCAGAGACCCAGTACTTC.

The table lists this clone with a few counts. The chain combines TRBV11-2 with TRBJ2-7, with TRBD2 as a possible D gene (5 bases). V dropped 3 bases and J dropped 6 bases, with 9 bases sitting between them. Per germline, CDR1 SGHAT and CDR2 FQNNGV. This CDR3 spans 12 amino acids. CDR3 nucleotide sequence: TGTGCCAGCAGCTTGGGCGGGTCCGAGCAGTACTTC. Its protein product is CASSLGGSEQYF.

This chain links TRBV9 with TRBJ1-5; D is ambiguous. The length of the CDR3 is 15 residues. The germline V gene has CDR1 SGDLS and CDR2 YYNGEE. The V end was cut by 7 bases, the J end by 0 bases, with 14 bases between. CDR3 protein: CASSHSGYSNQPQHF. The CDR3 bases are TGTGCCAGCTCGCACAGCGGGTATAGCAATCAGCCCCAGCATTTT.

V and J are TRBV27 and TRBJ1-2; 7 nucleotides agree with TRBD1. The CDR3 has 14 residues. The V and J ends lost 3 bases and 2 bases, in that order; junction bases with no gene match: 3. CDR1 and CDR2 (germline): MNHEY, SMNVEV (reference sequence). CDR3 DNA sequence: TGTGCCAGCAGTTTCACAGGGGCCAACTATGGCTACACCTTC. This gives the protein CASSFTGANYGYTF.

The chain carries TRBV5-1 and TRBJ2-7; tentatively, D is TRBD2 (6 bases). CDR1 is SGHRS, CDR2 YFSETQ, per germline. The CDR3 extends over 15 amino acids. Trimming shortened V by 3 bases and J by 4 bases, and 17 bases separated the two germline ends. The CDR3 here is CASSSSGTLPYEQYF. In DNA, the CDR3 is TGCGCCAGCAGCTCCTCCGGGACTTTACCTTACGAGCAGTACTTC.